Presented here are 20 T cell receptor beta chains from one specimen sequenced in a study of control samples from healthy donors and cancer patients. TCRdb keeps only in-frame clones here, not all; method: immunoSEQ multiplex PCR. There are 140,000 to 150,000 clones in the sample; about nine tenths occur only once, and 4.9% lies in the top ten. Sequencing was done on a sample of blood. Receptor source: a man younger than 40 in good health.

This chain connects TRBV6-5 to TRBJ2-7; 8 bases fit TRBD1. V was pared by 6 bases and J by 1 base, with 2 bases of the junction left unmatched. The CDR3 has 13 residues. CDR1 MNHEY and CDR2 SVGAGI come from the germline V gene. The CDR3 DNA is TGTGCCAGCAGGAACAGGGGGTCCTACGAGCAGTACTTC. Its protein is CASRNRGSYEQYF.

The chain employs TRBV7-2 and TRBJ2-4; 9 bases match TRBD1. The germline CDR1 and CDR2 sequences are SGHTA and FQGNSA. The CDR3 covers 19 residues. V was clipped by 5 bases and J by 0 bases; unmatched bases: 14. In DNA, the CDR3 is TGTGCCAGCAGCACATTCGCTTCCGGGACAGGGCTAGCCAAAAACATTCAGTACTTC. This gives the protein CASSTFASGTGLAKNIQYF.

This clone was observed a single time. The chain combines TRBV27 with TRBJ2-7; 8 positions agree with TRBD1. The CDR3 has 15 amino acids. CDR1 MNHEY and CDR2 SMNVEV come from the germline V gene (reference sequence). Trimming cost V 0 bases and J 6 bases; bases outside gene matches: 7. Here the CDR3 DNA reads TGTGCCAGCAGTTTATCGTCGACAGGGGAACCCGAGCAGTACTTC. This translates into CASSLSSTGEPEQYF.

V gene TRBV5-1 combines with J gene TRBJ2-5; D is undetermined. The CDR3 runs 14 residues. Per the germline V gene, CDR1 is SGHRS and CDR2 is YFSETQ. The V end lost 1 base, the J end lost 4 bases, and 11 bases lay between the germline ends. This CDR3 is CASSLYSPGETQYF. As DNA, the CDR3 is TGCGCCAGCAGCTTGTACAGCCCCGGAGAGACCCAGTACTTC.

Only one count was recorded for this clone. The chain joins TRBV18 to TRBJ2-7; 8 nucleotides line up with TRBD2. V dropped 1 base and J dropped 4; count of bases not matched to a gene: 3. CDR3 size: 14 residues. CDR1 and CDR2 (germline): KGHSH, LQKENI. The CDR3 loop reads CASSPRAGEYEQYF. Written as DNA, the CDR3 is TGTGCCAGCTCACCACGAGCGGGAGAGTACGAGCAGTACTTC.

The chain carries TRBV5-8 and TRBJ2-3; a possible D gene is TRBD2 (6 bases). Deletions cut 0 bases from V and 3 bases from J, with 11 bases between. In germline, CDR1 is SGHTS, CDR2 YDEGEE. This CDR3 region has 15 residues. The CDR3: CASSLAGRKTDTQYF. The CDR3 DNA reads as TGTGCCAGCAGCTTGGCGGGGAGGAAGACAGATACGCAGTATTTT.

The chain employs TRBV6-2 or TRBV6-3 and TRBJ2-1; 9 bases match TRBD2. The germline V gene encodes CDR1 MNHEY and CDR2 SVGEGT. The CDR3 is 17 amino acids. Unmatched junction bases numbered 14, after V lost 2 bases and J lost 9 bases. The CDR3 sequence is CASSYALAGRTPIEQFF. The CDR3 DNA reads TGTGCCAGCAGTTACGCGCTAGCGGGGAGGACACCGATTGAGCAGTTCTTC.

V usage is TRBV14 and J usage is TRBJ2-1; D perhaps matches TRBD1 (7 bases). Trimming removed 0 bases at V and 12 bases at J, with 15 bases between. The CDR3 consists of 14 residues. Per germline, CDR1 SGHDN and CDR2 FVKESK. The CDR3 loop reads CASSQDGGGRGQFF. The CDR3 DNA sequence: TGTGCCAGCAGCCAAGACGGAGGGGGCCGCGGGCAGTTCTTC. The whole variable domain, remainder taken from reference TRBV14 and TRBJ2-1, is EAGVTQFPSHSVIEKGQTVTLRCDPISGHDNLYWYRRVMGKEIKFLLHFVKESKQDESGMPNNRFLAERTGGTYSTLKVQPAELEDSGVYFCASSQDGGGRGQFFGPGTRLTVL.

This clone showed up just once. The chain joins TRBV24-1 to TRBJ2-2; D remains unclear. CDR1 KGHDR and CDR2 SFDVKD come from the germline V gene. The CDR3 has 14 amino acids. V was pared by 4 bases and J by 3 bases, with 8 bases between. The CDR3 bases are TGTGCCACCAGTGACATTGGGTACACCGGGGAGCTGTTTTTT. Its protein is CATSDIGYTGELFF.

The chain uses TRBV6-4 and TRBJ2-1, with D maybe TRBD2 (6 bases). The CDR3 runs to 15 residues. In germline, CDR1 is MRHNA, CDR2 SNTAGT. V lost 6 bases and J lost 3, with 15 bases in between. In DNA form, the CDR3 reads TGTGCCAGCAGCCTACTCCCGGGGGTCTACAATGAGCAGTTCTTC. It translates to CASSLLPGVYNEQFF.

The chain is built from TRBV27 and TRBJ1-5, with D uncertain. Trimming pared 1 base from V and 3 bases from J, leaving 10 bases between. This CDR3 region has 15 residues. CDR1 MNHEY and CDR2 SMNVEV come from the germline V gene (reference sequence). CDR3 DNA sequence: TGTGCCAGCAGTTTATATCAGAGTGTCAATCAGCCCCAGCATTTT. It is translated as CASSLYQSVNQPQHF.

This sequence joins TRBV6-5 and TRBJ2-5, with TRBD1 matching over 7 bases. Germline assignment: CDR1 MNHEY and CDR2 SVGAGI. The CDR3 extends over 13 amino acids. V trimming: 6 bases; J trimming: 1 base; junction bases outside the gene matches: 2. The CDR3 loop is CASRGQTQETQYF. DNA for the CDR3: TGTGCCAGCAGGGGACAGACCCAAGAGACCCAGTACTTC.

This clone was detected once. The CDR3 DNA follows: TGTGCCAGCAGCGCAGACTGGACTGAAGCTTTCTTT. It yields the protein CASSADWTEAFF. V is TRBV5-4 and J is TRBJ1-1, with D unresolved. The germline V gene encodes CDR1 SGHNT and CDR2 YYREEE (reference sequence). V lost 4 bases and J 5 bases, leaving 9 bases between the germline ends. This CDR3 comprises 12 residues.

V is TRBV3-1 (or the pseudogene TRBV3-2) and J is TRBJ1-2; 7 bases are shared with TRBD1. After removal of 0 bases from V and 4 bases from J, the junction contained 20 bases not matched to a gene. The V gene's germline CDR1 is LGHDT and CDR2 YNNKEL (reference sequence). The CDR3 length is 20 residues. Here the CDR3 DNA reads TGTGCCAGCAGCCAAGATTCTCTACGACAGGGACGTGTTAGTTCCTATGGCTACACCTTC. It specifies CASSQDSLRQGRVSSYGYTF.

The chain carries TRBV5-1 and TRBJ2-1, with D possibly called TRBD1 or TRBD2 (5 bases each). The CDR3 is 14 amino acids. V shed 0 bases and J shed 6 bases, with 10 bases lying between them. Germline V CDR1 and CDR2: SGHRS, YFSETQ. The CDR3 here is CASSLGDGPNEQFF. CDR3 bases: TGCGCCAGCAGCTTGGGGGACGGTCCCAATGAGCAGTTCTTC. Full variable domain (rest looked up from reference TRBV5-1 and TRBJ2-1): KAGVTQTPRYLIKTRGQQVTLSCSPISGHRSVSWYQQTPGQGLQFLFEYFSETQRNKGNFPGRFSGRQFSNSRSEMNVSTLELGDSALYLCASSLGDGPNEQFFGPGTRLTVL.

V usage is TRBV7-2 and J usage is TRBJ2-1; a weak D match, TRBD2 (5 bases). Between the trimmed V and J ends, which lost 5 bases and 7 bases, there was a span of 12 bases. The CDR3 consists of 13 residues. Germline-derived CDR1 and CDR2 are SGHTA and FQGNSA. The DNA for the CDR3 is TGTGCCAGCAGCCGGGATTGGGGTAATGAGCAGTTCTTC. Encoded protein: CASSRDWGNEQFF. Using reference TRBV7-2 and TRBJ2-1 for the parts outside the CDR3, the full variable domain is GAGVSQSPSNKVTEKGKDVELRCDPISGHTALYWYRQSLGQGLEFLIYFQGNSAPDKSGLPSDRFSAERTGGSVSTLTIQRTQQEDSAVYLCASSRDWGNEQFFGPGTRLTVL.

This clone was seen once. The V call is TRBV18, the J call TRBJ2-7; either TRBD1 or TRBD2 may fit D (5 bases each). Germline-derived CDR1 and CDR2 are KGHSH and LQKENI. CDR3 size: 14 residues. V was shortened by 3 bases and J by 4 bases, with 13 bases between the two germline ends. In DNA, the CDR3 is TGTGCCAGCTCACCCACCGGGACCATATACGAGCAGTACTTC. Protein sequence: CASSPTGTIYEQYF.

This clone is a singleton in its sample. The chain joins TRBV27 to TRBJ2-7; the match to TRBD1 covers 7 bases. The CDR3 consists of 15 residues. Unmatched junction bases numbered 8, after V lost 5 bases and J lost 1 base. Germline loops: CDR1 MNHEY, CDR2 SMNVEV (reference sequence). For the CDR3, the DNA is TGTGCCAGCAGTCGAACAGGGGCGGGTTCCTACGAGCAGTACTTC. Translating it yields CASSRTGAGSYEQYF.

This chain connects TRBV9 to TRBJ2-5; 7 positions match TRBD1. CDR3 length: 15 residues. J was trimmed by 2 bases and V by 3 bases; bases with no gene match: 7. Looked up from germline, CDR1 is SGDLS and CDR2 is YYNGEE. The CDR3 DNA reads TGTGCCAGCAGCGACCGACAGGGCGGGCAAGAGACCCAGTACTTC. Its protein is CASSDRQGGQETQYF.

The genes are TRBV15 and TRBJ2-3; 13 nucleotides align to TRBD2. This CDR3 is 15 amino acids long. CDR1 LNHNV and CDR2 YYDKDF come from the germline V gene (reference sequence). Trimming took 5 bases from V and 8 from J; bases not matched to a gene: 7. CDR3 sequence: CATSPTGTSGTTQYF. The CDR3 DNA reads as TGTGCCACCAGCCCTACCGGGACTAGCGGGACTACGCAGTATTTT.